A single T cell receptor beta chain is shown here with its context. Its cognate antigen is unknown. This entry comes from a study of cytomegalovirus exposure and HLA in healthy donors. Notes on the study in general: The authors judged a highly shared variant cluster likely a sequencing artifact.

The CDR3 is 13 amino acids. V lost 5 bases and J 8 bases, leaving 15 bases between the germline ends. Germline V gene data show CDR1 as LNHDA and CDR2 as SQIVND (reference sequence). Primers for the PCR totalled 60 Vbeta and 13 Jbeta. The assay was immunoSEQ multiplex PCR, and TCRdb's table has in-frame clones only and misses some. In the table there are roughly 100,000 clones, around 71% of which are singletons. This clonotype was obtained from a boy aged 5-17 years in good health and CMV-seronegative. This chain joins TRBV19 and TRBJ1-1; D perhaps matches TRBD1 (5 bases). The sample taken for sequencing was PBMCs. The CDR3 spells CASSSLGEGEAFF. CDR3 bases: TGTGCCAGTAGTTCCCTAGGGGAGGGGGAAGCTTTCTTT.